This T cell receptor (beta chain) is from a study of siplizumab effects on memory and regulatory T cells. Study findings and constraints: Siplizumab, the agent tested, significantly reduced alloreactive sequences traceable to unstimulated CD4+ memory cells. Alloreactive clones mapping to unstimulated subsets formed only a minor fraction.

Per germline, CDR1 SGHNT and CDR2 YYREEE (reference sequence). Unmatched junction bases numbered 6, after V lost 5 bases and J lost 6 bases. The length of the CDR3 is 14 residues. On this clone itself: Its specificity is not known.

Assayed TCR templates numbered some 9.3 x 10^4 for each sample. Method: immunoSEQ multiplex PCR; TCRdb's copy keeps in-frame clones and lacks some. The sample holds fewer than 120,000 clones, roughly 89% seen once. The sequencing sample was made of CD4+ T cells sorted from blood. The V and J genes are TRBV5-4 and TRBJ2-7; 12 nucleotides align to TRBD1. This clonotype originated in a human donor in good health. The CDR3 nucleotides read TGTGCCAGCAGTCCGGGACAGGGGGCTCGCGAGCAGTACTTC. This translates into CASSPGQGAREQYF.